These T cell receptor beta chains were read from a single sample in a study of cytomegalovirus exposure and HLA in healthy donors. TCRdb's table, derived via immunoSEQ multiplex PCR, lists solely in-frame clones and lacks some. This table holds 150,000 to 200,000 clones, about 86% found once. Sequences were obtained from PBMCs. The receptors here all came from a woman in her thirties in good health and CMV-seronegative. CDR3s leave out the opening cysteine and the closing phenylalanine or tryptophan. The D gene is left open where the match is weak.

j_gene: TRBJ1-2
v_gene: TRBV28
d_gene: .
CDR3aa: ASSLGGASYGYT

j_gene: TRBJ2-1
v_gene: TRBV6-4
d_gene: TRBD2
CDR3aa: ASSAASGNRNEQF

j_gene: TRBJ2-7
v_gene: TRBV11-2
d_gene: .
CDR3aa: ASSLDGGSSYEQY

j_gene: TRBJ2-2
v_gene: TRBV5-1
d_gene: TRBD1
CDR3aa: ASSFAEWTGPTGELF

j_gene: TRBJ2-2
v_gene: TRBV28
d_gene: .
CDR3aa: ASSLSGGTGELF

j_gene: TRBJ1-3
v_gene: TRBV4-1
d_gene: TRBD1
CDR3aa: ASSQAGQSSGNTIY

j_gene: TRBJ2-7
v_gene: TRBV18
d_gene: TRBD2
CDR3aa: ASSHNSGNEQY

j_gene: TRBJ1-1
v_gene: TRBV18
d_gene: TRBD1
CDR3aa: ASAPSGQGMNTEAF

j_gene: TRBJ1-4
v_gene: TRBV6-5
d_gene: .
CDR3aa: ASSYSGSGEKLF

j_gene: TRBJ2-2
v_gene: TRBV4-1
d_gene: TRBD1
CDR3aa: ASSQAGTGVGELF

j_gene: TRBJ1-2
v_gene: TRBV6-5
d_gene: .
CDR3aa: ASSYRQVDGYT

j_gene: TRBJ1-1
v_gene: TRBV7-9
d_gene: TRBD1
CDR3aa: ASSSRDSVNTEAF

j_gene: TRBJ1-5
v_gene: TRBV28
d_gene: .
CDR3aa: ASSTAHQPQH

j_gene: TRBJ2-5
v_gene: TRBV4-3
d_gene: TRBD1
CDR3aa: ASSQVRDREETQY

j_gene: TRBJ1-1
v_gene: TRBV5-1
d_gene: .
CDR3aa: ASSPSSQGGTEAF

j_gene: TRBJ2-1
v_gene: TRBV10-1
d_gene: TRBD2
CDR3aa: ATGTSGEYNEQF

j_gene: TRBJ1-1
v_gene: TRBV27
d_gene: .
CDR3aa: ASSLGADTEAF

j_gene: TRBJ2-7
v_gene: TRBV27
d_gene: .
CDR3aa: ASSYQGLPYEQY

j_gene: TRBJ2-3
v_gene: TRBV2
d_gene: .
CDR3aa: ASSDRVASTDTQY

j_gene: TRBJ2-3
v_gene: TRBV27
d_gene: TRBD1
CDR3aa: ASSSGQGAWSTDTQY

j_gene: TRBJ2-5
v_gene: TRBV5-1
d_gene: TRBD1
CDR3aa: ASSLGDRVGETQY

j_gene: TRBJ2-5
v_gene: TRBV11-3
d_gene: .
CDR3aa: ASSLVTGGLENQETQY

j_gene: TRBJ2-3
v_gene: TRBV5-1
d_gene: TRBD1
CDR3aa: ASSSGQGIADTQY

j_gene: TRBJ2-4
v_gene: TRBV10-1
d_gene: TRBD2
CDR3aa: ASSKSGGENIQY

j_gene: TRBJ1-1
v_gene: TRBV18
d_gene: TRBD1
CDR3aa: ASSPGQETEAF

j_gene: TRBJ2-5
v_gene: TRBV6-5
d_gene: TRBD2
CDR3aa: ASRRLAGGETQY

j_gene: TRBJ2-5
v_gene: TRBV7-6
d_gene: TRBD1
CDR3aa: ASSLRTGQETQY

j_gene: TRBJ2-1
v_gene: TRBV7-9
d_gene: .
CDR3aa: SSSPGTPYNEQF

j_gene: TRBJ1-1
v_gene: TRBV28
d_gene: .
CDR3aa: ASSLGSEAF

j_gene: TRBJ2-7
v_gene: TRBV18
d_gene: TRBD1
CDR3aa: ASSPGAGGTYEQY

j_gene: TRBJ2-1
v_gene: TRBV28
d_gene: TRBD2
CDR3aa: ASSSPVSGTYNEQF

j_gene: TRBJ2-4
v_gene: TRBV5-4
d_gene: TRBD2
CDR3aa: ASSLISAGGALNSQY

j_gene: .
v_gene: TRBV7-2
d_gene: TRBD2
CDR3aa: ASSFGGGSSYEQY

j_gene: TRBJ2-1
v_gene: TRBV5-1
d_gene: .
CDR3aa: ASSLVSGDELSSYNEQF

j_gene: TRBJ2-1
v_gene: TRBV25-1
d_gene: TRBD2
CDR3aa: ASSSGTYNEQF

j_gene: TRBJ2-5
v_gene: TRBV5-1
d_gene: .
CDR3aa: ASSAGRTQETQY

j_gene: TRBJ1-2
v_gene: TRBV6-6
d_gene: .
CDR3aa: ASTSLGGQGYT

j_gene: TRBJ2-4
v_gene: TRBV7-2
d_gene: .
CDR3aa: ASSLDGAKNIQY

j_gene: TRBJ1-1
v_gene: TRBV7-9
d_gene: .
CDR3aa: ASSIRGGTEAF

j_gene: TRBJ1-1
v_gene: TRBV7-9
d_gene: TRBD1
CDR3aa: ASSFLDRLNTEAF

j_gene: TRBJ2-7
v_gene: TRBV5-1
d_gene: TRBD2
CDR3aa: ASSLQAGSGDEQY

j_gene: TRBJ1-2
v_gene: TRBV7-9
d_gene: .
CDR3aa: SSSSFQGKGSYGYT

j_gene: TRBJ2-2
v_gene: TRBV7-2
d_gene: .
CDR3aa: ASKYWNTGELF

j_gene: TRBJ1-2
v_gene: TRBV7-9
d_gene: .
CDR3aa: SSSLVTVTNYGYT

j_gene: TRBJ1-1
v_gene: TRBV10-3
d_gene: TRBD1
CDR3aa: AISESAGGTEAF

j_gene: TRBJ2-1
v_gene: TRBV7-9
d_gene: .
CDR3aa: ASSLVRDTNEQF

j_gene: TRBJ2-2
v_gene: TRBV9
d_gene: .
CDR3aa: ASSVASRGELF

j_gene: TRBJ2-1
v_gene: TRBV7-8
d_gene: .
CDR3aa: ASSYPLRAGTYNEQF

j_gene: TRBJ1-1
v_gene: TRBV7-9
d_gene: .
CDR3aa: ASKATGGPITEAF

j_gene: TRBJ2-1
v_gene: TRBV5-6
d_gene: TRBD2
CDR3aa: ASSFTSGWNNEQF

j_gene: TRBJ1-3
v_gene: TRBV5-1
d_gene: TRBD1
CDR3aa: ASSLISGGDSGNTIY

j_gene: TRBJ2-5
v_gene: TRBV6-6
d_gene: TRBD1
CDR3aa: ASSSGQGLAQETQY

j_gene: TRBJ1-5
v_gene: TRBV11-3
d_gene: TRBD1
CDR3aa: ASKDRGLNQPQH

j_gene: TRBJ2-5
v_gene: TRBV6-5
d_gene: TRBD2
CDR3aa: ASSSGLAGAQETQY

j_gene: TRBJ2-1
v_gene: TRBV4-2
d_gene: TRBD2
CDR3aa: ASSQEREAYNEQF

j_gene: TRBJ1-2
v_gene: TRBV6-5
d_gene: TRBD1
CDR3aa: ASSYSNRGVAGYT

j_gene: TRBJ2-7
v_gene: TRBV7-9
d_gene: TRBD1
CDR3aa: ASSWPTGKHFEQY

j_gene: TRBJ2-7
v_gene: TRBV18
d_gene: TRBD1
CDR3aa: ASSPSAGGLSEQY

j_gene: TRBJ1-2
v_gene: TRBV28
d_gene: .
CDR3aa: ASRRLGQSYGYT

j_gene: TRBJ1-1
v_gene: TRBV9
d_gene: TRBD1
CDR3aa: ASSVDAGGNTEAF